This T cell receptor (beta chain) was sequenced during a study of PD-1 blockade in classical Hodgkin lymphoma. Points from the study as a whole: Researchers reported that CD4+ TCR diversity, though not CD8+, rose significantly by C4D1.

With no exception, relapse followed autologous stem cell transplantation in all patients, and brentuximab vedotin exposure varied. A note on this clone: The antigen is not known.

The method was immunoSEQ multiplex PCR; TCRdb's version includes in-frame clones alone and lacks a portion of them. The sample carries about 97,000 clones, approximately 83% recorded once. The CDR3 contains 17 residues. Germline V gene data show CDR1 as MGHDK and CDR2 as SYGVNS. With V trimmed by 3 bases and J by 3 bases, 11 bases remained unmatched. The source of this sequence is a human donor with classical Hodgkin lymphoma. The V and J genes are TRBV25-1 and TRBJ2-7, with 10 bases matching TRBD1. The sequenced sample was peripheral blood mononuclear cells (PBMCs), obtained at baseline. Written as DNA, the CDR3 is TGTGCCAGCAGTGAGCGGGGACAGGGGAACGGGAACTACGAGCAGTACTTC. This sequence encodes CASSERGQGNGNYEQYF.